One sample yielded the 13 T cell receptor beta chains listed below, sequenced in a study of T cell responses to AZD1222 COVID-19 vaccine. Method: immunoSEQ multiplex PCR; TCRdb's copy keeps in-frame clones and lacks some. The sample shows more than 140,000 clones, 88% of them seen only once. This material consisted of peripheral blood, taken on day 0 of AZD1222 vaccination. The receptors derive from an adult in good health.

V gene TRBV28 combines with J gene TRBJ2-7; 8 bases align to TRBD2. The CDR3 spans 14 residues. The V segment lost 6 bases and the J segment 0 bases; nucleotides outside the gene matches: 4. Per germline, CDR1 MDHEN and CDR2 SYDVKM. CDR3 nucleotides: TGTGCCAGCAGAGGGGCGGGAGGCTCCTACGAGCAGTACTTC. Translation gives CASRGAGGSYEQYF. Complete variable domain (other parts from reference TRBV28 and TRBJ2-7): DVKVTQSSRYLVKRTGEKVFLECVQDMDHENMFWYRQDPGLGLRLIYFSYDVKMKEKGDIPEGYSVSREKKERFSLILESASTNQTSMYLCASRGAGGSYEQYFGPGTRLTVT.

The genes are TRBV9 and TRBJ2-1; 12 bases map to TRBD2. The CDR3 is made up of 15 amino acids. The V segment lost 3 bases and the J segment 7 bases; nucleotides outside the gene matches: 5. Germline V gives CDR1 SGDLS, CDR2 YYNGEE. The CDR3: CASSDDGLAGNEQFF. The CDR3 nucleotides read TGTGCCAGCAGCGACGACGGACTAGCGGGAAATGAGCAGTTCTTC.

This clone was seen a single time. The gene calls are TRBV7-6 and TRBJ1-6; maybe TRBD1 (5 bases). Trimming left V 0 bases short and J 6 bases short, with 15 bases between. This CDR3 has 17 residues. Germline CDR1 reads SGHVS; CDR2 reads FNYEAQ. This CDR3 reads CASSLAWGAGGNSPLHF. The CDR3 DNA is TGTGCCAGCAGCTTAGCGTGGGGCGCAGGTGGTAATTCACCCCTCCACTTT. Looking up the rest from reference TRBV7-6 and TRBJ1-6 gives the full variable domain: GAGVSQSPRYKVTKRGQDVALRCDPISGHVSLYWYRQALGQGPEFLTYFNYEAQQDKSGLPNDRFSAERPEGSISTLTIQRTEQRDSAMYRCASSLAWGAGGNSPLHFGNGTRLTVT.

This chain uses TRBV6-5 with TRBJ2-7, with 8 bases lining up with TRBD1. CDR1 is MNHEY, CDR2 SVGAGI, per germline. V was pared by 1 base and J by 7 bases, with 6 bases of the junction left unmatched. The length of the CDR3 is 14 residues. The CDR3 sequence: CASSYYRGDGEQYF. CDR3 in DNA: TGTGCCAGCAGTTACTACAGGGGGGACGGGGAGCAGTACTTC.

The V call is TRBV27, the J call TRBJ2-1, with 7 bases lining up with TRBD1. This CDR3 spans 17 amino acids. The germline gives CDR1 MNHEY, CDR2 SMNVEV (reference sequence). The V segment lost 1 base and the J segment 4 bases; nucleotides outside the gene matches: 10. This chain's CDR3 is CASSLYARRDSYNEQFF. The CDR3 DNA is TGTGCCAGCAGTTTATACGCGCGACGGGACAGTTACAATGAGCAGTTCTTC.

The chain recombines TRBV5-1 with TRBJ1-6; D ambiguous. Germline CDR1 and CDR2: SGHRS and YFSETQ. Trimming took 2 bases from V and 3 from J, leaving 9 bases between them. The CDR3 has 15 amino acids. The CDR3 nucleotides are TGCGCCAGCAGCTTAAAGGGTATCTATAATTCACCCCTCCACTTT. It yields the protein CASSLKGIYNSPLHF.

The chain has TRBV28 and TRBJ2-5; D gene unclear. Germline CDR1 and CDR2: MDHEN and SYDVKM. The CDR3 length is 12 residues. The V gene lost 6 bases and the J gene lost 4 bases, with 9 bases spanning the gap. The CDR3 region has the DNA TGTGCCAGCAGCGGGCAGATAGAGACCCAGTACTTC. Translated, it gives CASSGQIETQYF. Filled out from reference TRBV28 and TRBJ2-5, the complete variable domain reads DVKVTQSSRYLVKRTGEKVFLECVQDMDHENMFWYRQDPGLGLRLIYFSYDVKMKEKGDIPEGYSVSREKKERFSLILESASTNQTSMYLCASSGQIETQYFGPGTRLLVL.

The CDR3 DNA reads as TGTGCCAGCAGCCCCTGGGACGGTACTACTGAAGCTTTCTTT. Translated: CASSPWDGTTEAFF. The rearrangement joins TRBV7-9 to TRBJ1-1, with D possibly being TRBD1 (5 bases). Trimming left V 5 bases short and J 5 bases short, with 15 bases between. Germline V CDR1 and CDR2: SEHNR, FQNEAQ (reference sequence). CDR3 size: 14 residues.

CDR3 bases: TGTGCCAGCAACCCACAGGCCGGGGAGCAGTTCTTC. Encoded protein: CASNPQAGEQFF. V is TRBV12-3 or TRBV12-4 and J is TRBJ2-1, with a weak D call TRBD1 (5 bases). The ends were cut back, 7 bases at V and 10 bases at J, with 14 bases in the middle. CDR3 length: 12 residues.

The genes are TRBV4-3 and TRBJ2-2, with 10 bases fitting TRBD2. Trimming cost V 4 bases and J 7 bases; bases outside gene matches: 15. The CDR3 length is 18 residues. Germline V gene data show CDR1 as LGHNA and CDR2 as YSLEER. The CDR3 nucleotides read TGCGCCAGCAGCCTCCTGCTAGCGGGAGCGGGGTCGGTCGGGGAGCTGTTTTTT. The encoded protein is CASSLLLAGAGSVGELFF.

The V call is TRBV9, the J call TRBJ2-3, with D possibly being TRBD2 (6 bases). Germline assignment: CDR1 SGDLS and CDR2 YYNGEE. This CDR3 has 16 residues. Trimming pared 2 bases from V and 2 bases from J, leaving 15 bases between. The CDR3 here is CASSVAGGADTDTQYF. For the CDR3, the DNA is TGTGCCAGCAGCGTCGCGGGCGGGGCGGACACAGATACGCAGTATTTT.

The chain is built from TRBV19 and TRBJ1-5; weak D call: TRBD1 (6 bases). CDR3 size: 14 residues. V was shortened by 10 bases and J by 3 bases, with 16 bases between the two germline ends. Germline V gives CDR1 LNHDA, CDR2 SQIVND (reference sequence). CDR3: CATRGQGNNQPQHF. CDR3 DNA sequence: TGTGCCACCCGGGGGCAGGGGAACAATCAGCCCCAGCATTTT.

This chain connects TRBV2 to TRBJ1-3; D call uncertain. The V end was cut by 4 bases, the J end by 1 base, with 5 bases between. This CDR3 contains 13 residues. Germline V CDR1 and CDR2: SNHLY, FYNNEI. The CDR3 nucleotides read TGTGCCAGCAGTGTCGGTTCTGGAAACACCATATATTTT. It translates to CASSVGSGNTIYF.